This T cell receptor (beta chain) was identified during a study of cytomegalovirus exposure and HLA in healthy donors. Study-level results: Certain indistinguishable V segments, among them TRBV6-2 and TRBV6-3, were excluded. The authors listed 150 to 200 TCR beta chains as cytomegalovirus-associated. Fewer N-insertions (relative to the roughly 610-donor mean) were reportedly seen in an Asian-associated ancestry cluster in a later analysis.

Of note for this clone: Its antigen is as yet unknown.

The germline gives CDR1 SGHVS, CDR2 FQNEAQ. The ends were cut back, 5 bases at V and 9 bases at J, with 19 bases in the middle. The CDR3 has 14 residues. The PCR contained 60 Vbeta and 13 Jbeta primers. TCRdb's copy holds only in-frame clones and misses some; the assay was immunoSEQ multiplex PCR. Of 200,000 to 250,000 clones in the sample, about 78% were seen once. The TCR was taken from a male donor in good health and CMV-seronegative. The sequenced sample was PBMCs. This chain joins TRBV7-8 and TRBJ1-1; a possible D gene is TRBD1 (5 bases). As DNA, the CDR3 is TGTGCCAGCAGCACCGGCCAGGGCCTCCACCAAGCTTTCTTT. Amino acid sequence: CASSTGQGLHQAFF. Variable domain in full (rest from reference TRBV7-8 and TRBJ1-1): GAGVSQSPRYKVAKRGQDVALRCDPISGHVSLFWYQQALGQGPEFLTYFQNEAQLDKSGLPSDRFFAERPEGSVSTLKIQRTQQEDSAVYLCASSTGQGLHQAFFGQGTRLTVV.